The 21 T cell receptor beta chains below all came from one sample that was sequenced in a study of blood T cell repertoires in COVID-19. The assay was immunoSEQ multiplex PCR, and TCRdb's table has in-frame clones only and misses some. The sample records 100,000 to 120,000 clones, 55% to 75% being singletons. The specimen sequenced was peripheral blood. These receptors were obtained from a woman in her thirties or forties with acute or convalescent COVID-19.

This clone has just a few counts. The chain joins TRBV2 to TRBJ1-5; D might be TRBD1 (6 bases). V was clipped by 4 bases and J by 3 bases, with 16 bases between them. CDR1 is SNHLY, CDR2 FYNNEI, per germline. This CDR3 spans 16 amino acids. CDR3 DNA sequence: TGTGCCAGCAGTGGACCAGGGGCAAGATACAATCAGCCCCAGCATTTT. Encoded protein: CASSGPGARYNQPQHF.

The J gene is TRBJ2-7, the V gene TRBV18, with 9 bases lining up with TRBD1. CDR3 size: 14 residues. The ends lost 3 bases at V and 5 bases at J; junction bases unmatched: 5. Germline V CDR1 and CDR2: KGHSH, LQKENI. CDR3 sequence reads: CASSPMGQGNEQYF. CDR3 DNA: TGTGCCAGCTCACCGATGGGACAGGGAAACGAGCAGTACTTC.

The chain uses TRBV18 and TRBJ1-2; TRBD1 is a possible D gene (5 bases). V lost 3 bases and J 4 bases, leaving 27 bases between the germline ends. The CDR3 length is 19 residues. Germline V lookup: CDR1 KGHSH, CDR2 LQKENI. The CDR3 bases are TGTGCCAGCTCACCCACATGGGGCGCCCATCTTCGCATAATCTATGGCTACACCTTC. Its protein is CASSPTWGAHLRIIYGYTF.

This sequence joins TRBV4-1 and TRBJ2-1; 9 bases match TRBD1. Germline V CDR1 and CDR2: MGHRA, YSYEKL. This CDR3 contains 14 residues. V lost 4 bases and J lost 7; bases outside the gene matches: 5. The chain's CDR3 is CASSLRQGVNEQFF. As DNA, the CDR3 is TGCGCCAGCAGCCTAAGACAGGGGGTAAATGAGCAGTTCTTC.

The CDR3 bases are TGTGCCAGTACAGGGGGCGGTGGCAATCAGCCCCAGCATTTT. It yields the protein CASTGGGGNQPQHF. This chain uses TRBV28 with TRBJ1-5; 9 nucleotides line up with TRBD1. The CDR3 extends over 14 amino acids. Per the germline V gene, CDR1 is MDHEN and CDR2 is SYDVKM. J lost 2 bases, V lost 9 bases, and 5 bases had no gene match.

This chain joins TRBV19 and TRBJ2-3, with D unresolved. Trimming shortened V by 9 bases and J by 1 base, and 11 bases separated the two germline ends. Germline CDR1 LNHDA, CDR2 SQIVND (reference sequence). There are 13 residues in the CDR3. CDR3 amino acids: CASLPSGTDTQYF. CDR3 DNA sequence: TGTGCCAGCCTTCCCAGCGGCACAGATACGCAGTATTTT.

To note about this clone: This may stem from a read error, because a much larger clone lies one nucleotide away. The J gene is TRBJ2-5, the V gene TRBV7-9; maybe TRBD1 (6 bases). Deletions cut 4 bases from V and 0 bases from J, with 9 bases between. Germline assignment: CDR1 SEHNR and CDR2 FQNEAQ (reference sequence). The CDR3 sequence is 14 residues long. CDR3 amino acids: CASSSQGYQETQYF. Here the CDR3 DNA reads TGTGCCAGCAGCTCACAGGGTTACCAAGAGACCCAGTACTTC.

V is TRBV28 and J is TRBJ1-6, with D possibly TRBD1 on 5 matching bases. V lost 5 bases and J 6 bases, leaving 11 bases between the germline ends. Per the germline V gene, CDR1 is MDHEN and CDR2 is SYDVKM. The CDR3 consists of 14 residues. The CDR3 DNA reads as TGTGCCAGCAGTGATCAGGGTCTTAATTCACCCCTCCACTTT. Translating it yields CASSDQGLNSPLHF. The full variable domain, completed using reference TRBV28 and TRBJ1-6, is DVKVTQSSRYLVKRTGEKVFLECVQDMDHENMFWYRQDPGLGLRLIYFSYDVKMKEKGDIPEGYSVSREKKERFSLILESASTNQTSMYLCASSDQGLNSPLHFGNGTRLTVT.

Turning to this clone: Additional DNA sequences in this sample encode the identical CDR3. The chain recombines TRBV2 with TRBJ1-2, with TRBD1 identical over 7 bases. Germline assignment: CDR1 SNHLY and CDR2 FYNNEI. This CDR3 region has 14 residues. The V gene end was trimmed by 6 bases and the J gene end by 1 base; junction bases not matched to a gene: 5. In nucleotides, the CDR3 is TGTGCCAGCAGAGGGACAGCTAATAACTATGGCTACACCTTC. It translates to CASRGTANNYGYTF.

The chain joins TRBV29-1 to TRBJ2-7, with 7 bases aligning to TRBD1. V lost 7 bases, J lost 2 bases, and 8 bases stayed unmatched. The CDR3 is 13 amino acids. Germline V gene data show CDR1 as SQVTM and CDR2 as ANQGSEA. In DNA, the CDR3 is TGCAGCGCGGGGACAGTGCTACCCTACGAGCAGTACTTC. It yields the protein CSAGTVLPYEQYF.

This clone was detected only a few times. V and J are TRBV4-3 and TRBJ2-7; D not certain. The V end was cut by 4 bases, the J end by 4 bases, with 11 bases between. The CDR3 runs to 13 residues. The germline V gene has CDR1 LGHNA and CDR2 YSLEER. The CDR3 loop reads CASSPETGYEQYF. The CDR3 region has the DNA TGCGCCAGCAGCCCCGAGACTGGGTACGAGCAGTACTTC.

This clone came up a few times. The V gene is TRBV3-1 (or the pseudogene TRBV3-2), the J gene TRBJ1-3; possible D gene TRBD1, 6 bases. The CDR3 is made up of 15 amino acids. V lost 4 bases and J 4 bases, leaving 14 bases between the germline ends. Germline V CDR1 and CDR2: LGHDT, YNNKEL (reference sequence). DNA for the CDR3: TGTGCCAGCAGCCCGAATTTGGGACACGGAAACACCATATATTTT. It encodes CASSPNLGHGNTIYF.

The chain is built from TRBV6-2 or TRBV6-3 and TRBJ2-3; maybe TRBD2 (5 bases). The germline gives CDR1 MNHEY, CDR2 SVGEGT. CDR3 size: 13 residues. The V gene lost 4 bases and the J gene lost 5 bases, with 10 bases spanning the gap. The CDR3 region is CASSLNRGDTQYF. Here the CDR3 DNA reads TGTGCCAGCAGTTTAAACCGGGGAGATACGCAGTATTTT.

The V call is TRBV19, the J call TRBJ2-7; TRBD1 is a possible D gene (5 bases). The CDR3 length is 14 residues. The ends were cut back, 5 bases at V and 0 bases at J, with 11 bases in the middle. Per germline, CDR1 LNHDA and CDR2 SQIVND (reference sequence). CDR3 bases: TGTGCCAGTAGTCGGTCAGGGATCTCCTACGAGCAGTACTTC. It yields the protein CASSRSGISYEQYF.

This rearrangement joins TRBV6-2 or TRBV6-3 to TRBJ2-5; no clear D. Germline loops: CDR1 MNHEY, CDR2 SVGEGT. The CDR3 is 13 residues long. Between the trimmed V and J ends, which lost 1 base and 2 bases, there was a span of 5 bases. The CDR3 DNA reads TGTGCCAGCAGTTACTGGCAGCAAGAGACCCAGTACTTC. It encodes CASSYWQQETQYF.

V and J are TRBV7-3 and TRBJ1-6; D remains unclear. The V gene lost 5 bases and the J gene lost 7 bases, with 9 bases spanning the gap. This CDR3 has 13 amino acids. CDR1 and CDR2 from the germline V gene are SGHTA and FQGTGA. The CDR3 here is CASSVSINSPLHF. The DNA of the CDR3 is TGTGCCAGCAGCGTATCTATCAATTCACCCCTCCACTTT.

This clone appeared once. The chain links TRBV28 to TRBJ2-5; tentative D call: TRBD2 (7 bases). This CDR3 is 15 amino acids long. Trimming took off 5 bases at V and 4 bases at J, with 17 bases between the two ends. Germline assignment: CDR1 MDHEN and CDR2 SYDVKM. CDR3 residues: CASSTPGGPLETQYF. Written as DNA, the CDR3 is TGTGCCAGCAGTACTCCGGGGGGCCCCCTAGAGACCCAGTACTTC.

The chain joins TRBV6-5 to TRBJ1-3, with 8 bases identical to TRBD1. With 5 bases clipped from V and 4 bases from J, the junction kept 7 bases outside the gene matches. CDR1 and CDR2 (germline): MNHEY, SVGAGI. The CDR3 sequence is 15 residues long. CDR3: CASSNPTGVGNTIYF. In DNA form, the CDR3 reads TGTGCCAGCAGTAACCCGACAGGGGTCGGAAACACCATATATTTT.

This chain joins TRBV6-5 and TRBJ1-1; 8 nucleotides agree with TRBD1. V gave up 5 bases and J gave up 8 bases; unmatched junction bases: 4. Looked up from germline, CDR1 is MNHEY and CDR2 is SVGAGI. The CDR3 length is 12 residues. This CDR3 is CASSRQGSEAFF. CDR3 DNA sequence: TGTGCCAGCAGTCGACAGGGGTCCGAAGCTTTCTTT.

CDR3 DNA sequence: TGCAGTGCTAGTTCCGGGGATGGGGACTATGGCTACACCTTC. It yields the protein CSASSGDGDYGYTF. The chain has TRBV20-1 and TRBJ1-2; D uncertain. The CDR3 consists of 14 residues. Germline V lookup: CDR1 DFQATT, CDR2 SNEGSKA (reference sequence). The V and J ends lost 3 bases and 3 bases respectively, with 14 bases between them.

The chain has TRBV3-1 (or the pseudogene TRBV3-2) and TRBJ2-5; perhaps TRBD2 as D (7 bases). Germline CDR1 LGHDT, CDR2 YNNKEL (reference sequence). There are 15 residues in the CDR3. V dropped 5 bases and J dropped 2 bases, with 15 bases sitting between them. The CDR3 nucleotides read TGTGCCAGCAGCGGGGGGGCCACAAGACAAGAGACCCAGTACTTC. This gives the protein CASSGGATRQETQYF.